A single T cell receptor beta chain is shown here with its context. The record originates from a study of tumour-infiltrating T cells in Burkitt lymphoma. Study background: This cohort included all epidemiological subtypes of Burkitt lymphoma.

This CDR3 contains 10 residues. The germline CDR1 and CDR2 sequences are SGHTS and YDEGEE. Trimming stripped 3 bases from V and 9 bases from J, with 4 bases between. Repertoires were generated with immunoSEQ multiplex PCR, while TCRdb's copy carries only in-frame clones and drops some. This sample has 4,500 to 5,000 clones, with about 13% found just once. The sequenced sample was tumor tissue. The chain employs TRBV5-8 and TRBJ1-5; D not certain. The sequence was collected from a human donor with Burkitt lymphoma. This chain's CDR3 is CASSSGPQHF. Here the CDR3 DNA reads TGTGCCAGCAGCTCCGGGCCCCAGCATTTT.